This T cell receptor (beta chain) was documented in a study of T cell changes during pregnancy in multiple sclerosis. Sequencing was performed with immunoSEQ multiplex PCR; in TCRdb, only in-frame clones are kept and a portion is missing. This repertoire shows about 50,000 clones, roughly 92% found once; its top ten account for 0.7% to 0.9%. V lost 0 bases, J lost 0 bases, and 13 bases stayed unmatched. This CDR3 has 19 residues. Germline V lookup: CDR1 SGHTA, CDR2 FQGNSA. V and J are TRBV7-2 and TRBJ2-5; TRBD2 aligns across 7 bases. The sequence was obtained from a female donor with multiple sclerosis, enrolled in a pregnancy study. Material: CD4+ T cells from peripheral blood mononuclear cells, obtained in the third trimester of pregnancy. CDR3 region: CASSLALRERGDYQETQYF. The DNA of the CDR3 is TGTGCCAGCAGCTTAGCGCTCCGAGAGCGGGGCGATTACCAAGAGACCCAGTACTTC.